The 15 T cell receptor beta chains below were found in one sample sequenced in a study of T cell responses to AZD1222 COVID-19 vaccine. Sequencing used immunoSEQ multiplex PCR; TCRdb keeps in-frame clones, though not all of them. Found here are 150,000 to 200,000 clones, 88% of them singletons; the top ten hold under 14%. The sample was peripheral blood, taken 28 days after the second AZD1222 dose. The receptors come from an adult who received the AZD1222 COVID-19 vaccine.

This clone was recorded a few times. The V and J genes are TRBV18 and TRBJ1-1; D may be TRBD1 (6 bases). Germline CDR1 is KGHSH and CDR2 is LQKENI. CDR3 size: 16 residues. V lost 2 bases to trimming and J lost 1 base, with 14 bases between them. The CDR3 is CASSPGQGFQNTEAFF. The DNA for the CDR3 is TGTGCCAGCTCACCAGGGCAGGGGTTTCAGAACACTGAAGCTTTCTTT.

This sequence joins TRBV6-1 and TRBJ2-3, with 7 bases fitting TRBD2. Germline CDR1 and CDR2: MNHNS and SASEGT. The V and J ends lost 3 bases and 4 bases, in that order; junction bases with no gene match: 10. CDR3 length equals 16 residues. CDR3 in amino acids: CASSDRRGGGPDTQYF. The CDR3 DNA follows: TGTGCCAGCAGTGACAGACGCGGGGGAGGCCCAGATACGCAGTATTTT.

DNA of the CDR3: TGTGCCAGCAGTCCCACAGGGGCCTCTGGTGAGCAGTTCTTC. Protein sequence: CASSPTGASGEQFF. The chain uses TRBV6-5 and TRBJ2-1; TRBD1 agrees at 7 bases. There are 14 residues in the CDR3. The V gene's germline CDR1 is MNHEY and CDR2 SVGAGI. V trimming: 5 bases; J trimming: 9 bases; junction bases outside the gene matches: 10.

This chain links TRBV10-3 with TRBJ2-3; TRBD1 matches at 8 bases. CDR1 and CDR2 (germline): ENHRY, SYGVKD. V was clipped by 10 bases and J by 0 bases; unmatched bases: 6. CDR3 length: 14 amino acids. In nucleotides, the CDR3 is TGTGCCACCACGGACAGGGAAAGCACAGATACGCAGTATTTT. It yields the protein CATTDRESTDTQYF.

The chain has TRBV7-2 and TRBJ2-5, with D hard to call. This CDR3 contains 13 residues. Trimming stripped 1 base from V and 5 bases from J, with 8 bases between. Germline CDR1 and CDR2: SGHTA and FQGNSA. This CDR3 is CASSLGVFETQYF. CDR3 sequence (DNA): TGTGCCAGCAGCTTAGGGGTTTTTGAGACCCAGTACTTC.

The chain links TRBV5-1 to TRBJ1-4, with 7 bases matching TRBD1. Unmatched junction bases numbered 17, after V lost 0 bases and J lost 0 bases. The CDR3 contains 21 residues. The V gene's germline CDR1 is SGHRS and CDR2 YFSETQ. DNA of the CDR3: TGCGCCAGCAGCTTGGCCCAGAGGGGGCGCATTCAGGCACCAACTAATGAAAAACTGTTTTTT. This sequence encodes CASSLAQRGRIQAPTNEKLFF.

The chain couples TRBV19 to TRBJ1-1; no firm D call. Germline CDR1 LNHDA, CDR2 SQIVND (reference sequence). Trimming removed 3 bases at V and 1 base at J, with 9 bases between. This CDR3 has 14 residues. The chain's CDR3 is CASSIQEGNTEAFF. Written as DNA, the CDR3 is TGTGCCAGTAGTATCCAAGAGGGGAACACTGAAGCTTTCTTT.

The chain uses TRBV27 and TRBJ2-3; D is possibly TRBD2 (5 bases). The CDR3 has 14 amino acids. V gave up 5 bases and J gave up 10 bases, with 19 bases separating them. CDR1 and CDR2 (germline): MNHEY, SMNVEV (reference sequence). Written as DNA, the CDR3 is TGTGCCAGCAGTCCAGACGCAGGCCCCGGGGCGCAGTATTTT. Protein product: CASSPDAGPGAQYF.

V is TRBV5-4 and J is TRBJ2-2, with 11 positions matching TRBD1. J was trimmed by 6 bases and V by 4 bases; bases with no gene match: 5. The CDR3 has 15 amino acids. The V gene's germline CDR1 is SGHNT and CDR2 YYREEE (reference sequence). CDR3 DNA sequence: TGTGCCAGCAGCCCGGGACAGGGGGGGGCCGGGGAGCTGTTTTTT. Translation: CASSPGQGGAGELFF.

The rearrangement joins TRBV5-1 to TRBJ1-4; D unclear. Germline V gene sequence: CDR1 SGHRS, CDR2 YFSETQ. The V and J ends lost 4 bases and 3 bases respectively, with 13 bases between them. The CDR3 is 15 residues long. The CDR3 is CASSDGGSANEKLFF. The CDR3 DNA follows: TGCGCCAGCAGCGACGGCGGTTCGGCTAATGAAAAACTGTTTTTT.

This clone was picked up one time. This chain uses TRBV30 with TRBJ1-1; D is perhaps TRBD1 (6 bases). Germline CDR1 reads GTSNPN; CDR2 reads SVGIG (reference sequence). The CDR3 loop spans 12 amino acids. Trimming took off 5 bases at V and 11 bases at J, with 18 bases between the two ends. As DNA, the CDR3 is TGTGCCTGGCGACGGGACACTATTACGGCTTTCTTT. Amino acid sequence: CAWRRDTITAFF.

The chain is built from TRBV7-3 and TRBJ1-5, with a weak D call TRBD1 (6 bases). The V gene's germline CDR1 is SGHTA and CDR2 FQGTGA. Trimming removed 0 bases at V and 1 base at J, with 13 bases between. The CDR3 covers 17 residues. In DNA, the CDR3 is TGTGCCAGCAGCTTAACAGGACAGTGGGGGAGCAATCAGCCCCAGCATTTT. Translation: CASSLTGQWGSNQPQHF.

The rearrangement uses TRBV7-2 and TRBJ2-3, with D perhaps matching TRBD2 (6 bases). V lost 1 base, J lost 0 bases, and 11 bases lay in between. There are 16 residues in the CDR3. Germline values: CDR1 SGHTA, CDR2 FQGNSA. The CDR3 sequence is CASSLVGGTSTDTQYF. The CDR3, as DNA: TGTGCCAGCAGCTTAGTTGGTGGGACTAGCACAGATACGCAGTATTTT.

The chain is built from TRBV6-2 or TRBV6-3 and TRBJ1-2, with 12 positions matching TRBD1. The ends lost 4 bases at V and 4 bases at J; junction bases unmatched: 4. The CDR3 runs to 15 residues. The germline gives CDR1 MNHEY, CDR2 SVGEGT. In DNA, the CDR3 is TGTGCCAGCAGTTCCTGGGACAGGGGGCTCTATGGCTACACCTTC. This codes for CASSSWDRGLYGYTF.

The rearrangement uses TRBV5-4 and TRBJ2-7, with D unresolved. The V end lost 5 bases, the J end lost 5 bases, and 14 bases lay between the germline ends. This CDR3 has 13 amino acids. CDR1 SGHNT and CDR2 YYREEE come from the germline V gene (reference sequence). CDR3 residues: CASRYSRDHEQYF. The CDR3 DNA is TGTGCCAGCAGATATTCTAGAGACCACGAGCAGTACTTC.